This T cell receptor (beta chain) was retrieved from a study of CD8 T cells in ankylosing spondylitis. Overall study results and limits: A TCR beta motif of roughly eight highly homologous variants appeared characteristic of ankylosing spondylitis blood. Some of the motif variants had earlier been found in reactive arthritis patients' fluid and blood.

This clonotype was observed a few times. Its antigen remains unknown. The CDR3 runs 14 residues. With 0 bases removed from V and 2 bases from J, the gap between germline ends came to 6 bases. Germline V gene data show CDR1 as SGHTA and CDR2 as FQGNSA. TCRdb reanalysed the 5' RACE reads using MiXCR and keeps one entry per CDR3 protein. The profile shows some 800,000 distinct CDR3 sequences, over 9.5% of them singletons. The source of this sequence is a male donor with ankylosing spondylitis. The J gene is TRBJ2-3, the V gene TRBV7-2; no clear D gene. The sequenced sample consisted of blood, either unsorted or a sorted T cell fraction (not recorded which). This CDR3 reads CASSLAVATDTQYF. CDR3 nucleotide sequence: TGTGCCAGCAGCTTAGCGGTAGCCACAGATACGCAGTATTTT. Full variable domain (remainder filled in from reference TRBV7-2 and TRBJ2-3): GAGVSQSPSNKVTEKGKDVELRCDPISGHTALYWYRQSLGQGLEFLIYFQGNSAPDKSGLPSDRFSAERTGGSVSTLTIQRTQQEDSAVYLCASSLAVATDTQYFGPGTRLTVL.